This T cell receptor beta chain was captured by sequencing in a study of identical twins. Study results and caveats: While abundant cord blood beta clonotypes carried fewer insertions, memory repertoires showed no such pattern. Models came in too low on out-of-frame TCR alpha sharing in monozygotic twins. Diverse VJ usage suggested most zero-insertion clonotypes were not invariant T cells.

Everyone who donated was a healthy Caucasian. V was cut by 1 base and J by 5 bases, with 6 bases left in between. Germline V gives CDR1 MGHRA, CDR2 YSYEKL. This CDR3 has 14 residues. Points on this clonotype: As yet, its antigen is unknown.

TCRdb passed the 5' RACE reads through MiXCR, listing each CDR3 protein once. The repertoire includes more than 1.5 million distinct CDR3 sequences, around 33% of them detected once, and under 0.35% sits in the top ten. The sample comprised cord blood. The receptor was isolated from a newborn girl in good health. V is TRBV4-1 and J is TRBJ1-6; D not certain. The CDR3 loop reads CASSQVGHNSPLHF. In nucleotides, the CDR3 is TGCGCCAGCAGCCAAGTTGGACATAATTCACCCCTCCACTTT.